This T cell receptor (beta chain) was captured in a study of T cells in pancreatic ductal adenocarcinoma. Study-wide points: Comparisons of tumor and blood clonality may show falsely lower tumor diversity. Results skew toward the minority of patients with early-stage disease. Mean clonality was about 0.11 in tumors and 0.06 to 0.085 in blood, not significantly different. Compared with tumor, blood showed more total productive templates and approximately 8-fold more clonotypes.

Germline CDR1 MDHEN, CDR2 SYDVKM. The CDR3 sequence is 15 residues long. After removal of 3 bases from V and 3 bases from J, the junction contained 7 bases not matched to a gene. Libraries were prepared by immunoSEQ multiplex PCR; TCRdb keeps only in-frame clonotypes and omits some of them. The sample has about 11,000 clones, 86% seen once; the top ten hold 18%. Points on this clone: What it binds is unknown.

The selected patients with pancreatic ductal adenocarcinoma had surgery but no neoadjuvant therapy. Sequencing was carried out using PBMCs. The chain employs TRBV28 and TRBJ2-5, with 7 bases matching TRBD2. The TCR was taken from a human donor with pancreatic ductal adenocarcinoma. Here the CDR3 DNA reads TGTGCCAGCAGTTTGGTCCAGCGGGATAAAGAGACCCAGTACTTC. Translation: CASSLVQRDKETQYF. The full variable domain, completed using reference TRBV28 and TRBJ2-5, is DVKVTQSSRYLVKRTGEKVFLECVQDMDHENMFWYRQDPGLGLRLIYFSYDVKMKEKGDIPEGYSVSREKKERFSLILESASTNQTSMYLCASSLVQRDKETQYFGPGTRLLVL.